This is a list of T cell receptor beta chains from one sample in a study of blood T cells in healthy people across ages. TCRdb redid the calling of the 5' RACE reads with MiXCR, one entry per CDR3 protein. The table has over 1,200,000 distinct CDR3 sequences, around 59% seen once. Sequenced: blood. Every receptor here comes from a man aged 18 to 35 in good health. CDR3s include the opening cysteine and the closing phenylalanine or tryptophan. D genes are given only for firm matches. A clone size is listed for some rows: how often the clone was seen (once, few, many), or a class if it is expanded.

v_gene: TRBV20-1
j_gene: TRBJ2-4
abundance: NA
d_gene: TRBD2
CDR3aa: CSVSLADQNIQYF
CDR3nt: TGCAGTGTTTCGCTAGCGGACCAAAACATTCAGTACTTC

v_gene: TRBV6-6
j_gene: TRBJ2-5
abundance: few
d_gene: TRBD1
CDR3aa: CASSYLRDRSQLQYF
CDR3nt: TGTGCCAGCAGTTACCTGCGGGACAGGTCACAGCTCCAGTACTTC

v_gene: TRBV2
j_gene: TRBJ2-3
abundance: few
d_gene: NA
CDR3aa: CASSPAGFADTQYF
CDR3nt: TGTGCCAGCAGCCCAGCAGGGTTTGCAGATACGCAGTATTTT

v_gene: TRBV10-3
j_gene: TRBJ1-1
abundance: few
d_gene: TRBD1
CDR3aa: CATLPVRDRANTEAFF
CDR3nt: TGTGCCACCTTGCCCGTCCGGGACAGGGCGAACACTGAAGCTTTCTTT

v_gene: TRBV5-8
j_gene: TRBJ2-7
abundance: NA
d_gene: NA
CDR3aa: CASSLEWGRDEQYF
CDR3nt: TGTGCCAGCAGCTTGGAGTGGGGTCGCGACGAGCAGTACTTC

v_gene: TRBV4-1
j_gene: TRBJ2-7
abundance: NA
d_gene: NA
CDR3aa: CASSLQTRGHYEQYF
CDR3nt: TGCGCCAGCAGCCTCCAGACTAGAGGGCACTACGAGCAGTACTTC

v_gene: TRBV5-1
j_gene: TRBJ2-7
abundance: NA
d_gene: TRBD2
CDR3aa: CASSPGFGGGPLNEQYF
CDR3nt: TGCGCCAGCAGCCCGGGCTTTGGGGGAGGGCCTCTGAATGAGCAGTACTTC

v_gene: TRBV28
j_gene: TRBJ1-4
abundance: NA
d_gene: NA
CDR3aa: CASSARTDPNEKLFF
CDR3nt: TGTGCCAGCAGTGCGCGGACAGACCCTAATGAAAAACTGTTTTTT

v_gene: TRBV27
j_gene: TRBJ1-1
abundance: few
d_gene: NA
CDR3aa: CASSFTGPNTEAFF
CDR3nt: TGTGCCAGCAGTTTTACAGGGCCGAACACTGAAGCTTTCTTT

v_gene: TRBV20-1
j_gene: TRBJ1-1
abundance: NA
d_gene: NA
CDR3aa: CSARYRLRVFF
CDR3nt: TGCAGTGCTAGATACAGGCTGAGGGTTTTCTTT

v_gene: TRBV12-3/TRBV12-4
j_gene: TRBJ1-5
abundance: few
d_gene: TRBD1
CDR3aa: CASGPDRVHQPQHF
CDR3nt: TGTGCCAGCGGACCAGACAGGGTTCATCAGCCCCAGCATTTT

v_gene: TRBV6-5
j_gene: TRBJ1-1
abundance: few
d_gene: NA
CDR3aa: CASSYSGRGGTEAFF
CDR3nt: TGTGCCAGCAGTTACTCTGGCAGGGGTGGCACTGAAGCTTTCTTT

v_gene: TRBV7-2
j_gene: TRBJ2-7
abundance: few
d_gene: TRBD2
CDR3aa: CASSSPSGEYSEQYF
CDR3nt: TGTGCCAGCAGTTCCCCTAGCGGGGAATATAGCGAGCAGTACTTC

v_gene: TRBV29-1
j_gene: TRBJ2-1
abundance: few
d_gene: TRBD1
CDR3aa: CSVDPHGTGGDEQFF
CDR3nt: TGCAGCGTTGACCCCCACGGGACAGGGGGCGATGAGCAGTTCTTC

v_gene: TRBV29-1
j_gene: TRBJ2-1
abundance: few
d_gene: NA
CDR3aa: CSVGGVGSSYNEQFF
CDR3nt: TGCAGCGTTGGAGGAGTCGGCAGCTCCTACAATGAGCAGTTCTTC

v_gene: TRBV12-3/TRBV12-4
j_gene: TRBJ2-7
abundance: NA
d_gene: NA
CDR3aa: CASGVSRNSYEQYF
CDR3nt: TGTGCCAGCGGCGTTAGCAGAAATTCCTACGAGCAGTACTTC

v_gene: TRBV6-6
j_gene: TRBJ2-5
abundance: NA
d_gene: NA
CDR3aa: CASSHTALNRQETQYF
CDR3nt: TGTGCCAGCAGTCACACCGCATTAAACCGACAAGAGACCCAGTACTTC

v_gene: TRBV20-1
j_gene: TRBJ2-1
abundance: NA
d_gene: TRBD2
CDR3aa: CSVPTIAGGLNEQFF
CDR3nt: TGCAGTGTTCCGACTATAGCGGGAGGGTTGAATGAGCAGTTCTTC

v_gene: TRBV5-5
j_gene: TRBJ1-5
abundance: NA
d_gene: NA
CDR3aa: CASSMSGSAGTQPQHF
CDR3nt: TGTGCCAGCAGCATGTCAGGGAGCGCAGGTACTCAGCCCCAGCATTTT

v_gene: TRBV6-5
j_gene: TRBJ2-3
abundance: few
d_gene: NA
CDR3aa: CASKGPQDTQYF
CDR3nt: TGTGCCAGCAAAGGCCCCCAAGATACGCAGTATTTT

v_gene: TRBV20-1
j_gene: TRBJ2-4
abundance: few
d_gene: TRBD2
CDR3aa: CSARDSGLGLAGGNIQYF
CDR3nt: TGCAGTGCTAGAGATTCGGGCCTAGGACTAGCGGGAGGGAACATTCAGTACTTC

v_gene: TRBV12-3/TRBV12-4
j_gene: TRBJ2-7
abundance: few
d_gene: NA
CDR3aa: CASRRGGGYEQYF
CDR3nt: TGTGCCAGCCGAAGGGGGGGCGGCTACGAGCAGTACTTC

v_gene: TRBV7-9
j_gene: TRBJ1-3
abundance: NA
d_gene: NA
CDR3aa: CASSTTLIDRLSGNTIYF
CDR3nt: TGTGCCAGCAGCACTACCTTAATAGACAGGCTCTCTGGAAACACCATATATTTT

v_gene: TRBV3-1
j_gene: TRBJ2-3
abundance: NA
d_gene: NA
CDR3aa: CASSQDDRFTDTQYF
CDR3nt: TGTGCCAGCAGCCAAGACGACAGGTTCACAGATACGCAGTATTTT

v_gene: TRBV15
j_gene: TRBJ1-4
abundance: NA
d_gene: NA
CDR3aa: CATSEGGSTNEKLFF
CDR3nt: TGTGCCACCAGCGAGGGGGGGTCAACTAATGAAAAACTGTTTTTT

v_gene: TRBV20-1
j_gene: TRBJ2-3
abundance: NA
d_gene: TRBD2
CDR3aa: CSAKDTSGSTDTQYF
CDR3nt: TGCAGTGCTAAAGATACTAGCGGGAGCACGGATACGCAGTATTTT

v_gene: TRBV15
j_gene: TRBJ2-1
abundance: NA
d_gene: TRBD2
CDR3aa: CATSRRTSHEQFF
CDR3nt: TGTGCCACCAGCAGGAGGACTAGCCATGAGCAGTTCTTC

v_gene: TRBV6-1
j_gene: TRBJ1-2
abundance: NA
d_gene: NA
CDR3aa: CASRTGTGRSYTF
CDR3nt: TGTGCCAGCAGGACCGGGACTGGGAGAAGCTACACCTTC

v_gene: TRBV11-2
j_gene: TRBJ2-5
abundance: NA
d_gene: NA
CDR3aa: CASSLEYATGETQYF
CDR3nt: TGTGCCAGTAGCTTAGAGTACGCCACTGGGGAGACCCAGTACTTC

v_gene: TRBV5-1
j_gene: TRBJ2-1
abundance: few
d_gene: NA
CDR3aa: CASSDELGSSYNEQFF
CDR3nt: TGCGCCAGCAGCGACGAGCTAGGGAGCTCCTACAATGAGCAGTTCTTC

v_gene: TRBV20-1
j_gene: TRBJ2-1
abundance: NA
d_gene: TRBD2
CDR3aa: CSARALAATLRLDRQFF
CDR3nt: TGCAGTGCTAGAGCACTAGCGGCGACTCTTAGGCTTGATCGGCAGTTCTTC

v_gene: TRBV21-1
j_gene: TRBJ2-1
abundance: few
d_gene: NA
CDR3aa: CASSLKGPGGYNEQFF
CDR3nt: TGTGCCAGCAGCCTCAAGGGCCCAGGGGGCTACAATGAGCAGTTCTTC

v_gene: TRBV4-1
j_gene: TRBJ2-7
abundance: NA
d_gene: TRBD2
CDR3aa: CASSSLTSPYEQYF
CDR3nt: TGCGCCAGCAGCTCCCTGACTAGCCCATACGAGCAGTACTTC

v_gene: TRBV29-1
j_gene: TRBJ2-6
abundance: NA
d_gene: NA
CDR3aa: CSVVESGANVLTF
CDR3nt: TGCAGCGTTGTGGAGTCCGGGGCCAACGTCCTGACTTTC

v_gene: TRBV12-3/TRBV12-4
j_gene: TRBJ2-7
abundance: NA
d_gene: NA
CDR3aa: CASRHSGTGSSNEQYF
CDR3nt: TGTGCCAGCAGGCACTCCGGGACCGGGAGTAGTAACGAGCAGTACTTC

v_gene: TRBV27
j_gene: TRBJ2-5
abundance: NA
d_gene: TRBD1
CDR3aa: CASSFQGAHETQYF
CDR3nt: TGTGCCAGCAGTTTCCAGGGGGCGCACGAGACCCAGTACTTC

v_gene: TRBV3-1
j_gene: TRBJ1-4
abundance: NA
d_gene: NA
CDR3aa: CASRKGGGEKLFF
CDR3nt: TGTGCCAGTAGAAAGGGTGGAGGTGAAAAACTGTTTTTT

v_gene: TRBV5-1
j_gene: TRBJ1-5
abundance: NA
d_gene: TRBD1
CDR3aa: CAIKGGQGFGNQPQHF
CDR3nt: TGCGCCATCAAAGGGGGACAGGGTTTTGGCAATCAGCCCCAGCATTTT

v_gene: TRBV4-1
j_gene: TRBJ2-1
abundance: NA
d_gene: TRBD2
CDR3aa: CASSQLTTSGVLAEQFF
CDR3nt: TGCGCCAGCAGCCAACTTACGACTAGCGGGGTATTGGCTGAGCAGTTCTTC

v_gene: TRBV7-9
j_gene: TRBJ2-7
abundance: NA
d_gene: NA
CDR3aa: CASSLWAGGGERPYEQYF
CDR3nt: TGTGCCAGCAGCTTATGGGCCGGGGGCGGAGAGCGGCCCTACGAGCAGTACTTC

v_gene: TRBV6-5
j_gene: TRBJ1-2
abundance: few
d_gene: NA
CDR3aa: CASSYSGVSVYGYTF
CDR3nt: TGTGCCAGCAGTTACTCTGGGGTGTCGGTGTATGGCTACACCTTC

v_gene: TRBV29-1
j_gene: TRBJ2-3
abundance: few
d_gene: NA
CDR3aa: CSAAGHTQYF
CDR3nt: TGCAGCGCTGCAGGGCATACGCAGTATTTT

v_gene: TRBV6-1
j_gene: TRBJ2-2
abundance: few
d_gene: TRBD1
CDR3aa: CASTPDRADTGELFF
CDR3nt: TGTGCCAGCACTCCGGACAGGGCGGACACCGGGGAGCTGTTTTTT

v_gene: TRBV12-3/TRBV12-4
j_gene: TRBJ2-7
abundance: NA
d_gene: TRBD1
CDR3aa: CASSLGARGMGQGSYEQYF
CDR3nt: TGTGCCAGCAGTTTAGGGGCTAGGGGTATGGGACAGGGTTCCTACGAGCAGTACTTC

v_gene: TRBV30
j_gene: TRBJ1-5
abundance: NA
d_gene: TRBD1
CDR3aa: CAWRRGTGGNQPQHF
CDR3nt: TGTGCCTGGAGGAGGGGGACAGGGGGGAATCAGCCCCAGCATTTT

v_gene: TRBV6-5
j_gene: TRBJ1-1
abundance: NA
d_gene: NA
CDR3aa: CASSYSRAGATEAFF
CDR3nt: TGTGCCAGCAGTTACTCCCGGGCAGGGGCTACTGAAGCTTTCTTT

v_gene: TRBV4-3
j_gene: TRBJ1-4
abundance: NA
d_gene: TRBD1
CDR3aa: CASRRDRDPTNEKLFF
CDR3nt: TGCGCCAGCAGACGCGACAGGGACCCAACTAATGAAAAACTGTTTTTT

v_gene: TRBV12-3/TRBV12-4
j_gene: TRBJ1-6
abundance: NA
d_gene: NA
CDR3aa: CASSYFPSPLHF
CDR3nt: TGTGCCAGCAGTTATTTCCCCTCACCCCTCCACTTT

v_gene: TRBV5-1
j_gene: TRBJ1-1
abundance: once
d_gene: NA
CDR3aa: CASSLWSGYEAFF
CDR3nt: TGCGCCAGCAGCTTGTGGAGCGGGTATGAAGCTTTCTTT

v_gene: TRBV6-2/TRBV6-3
j_gene: TRBJ2-1
abundance: NA
d_gene: TRBD2
CDR3aa: CASRGGIEQFF
CDR3nt: TGTGCCAGCCGGGGGGGGATTGAGCAGTTCTTC

v_gene: TRBV7-6
j_gene: TRBJ2-7
abundance: once
d_gene: TRBD1
CDR3aa: CASSFGQDLSYEQYF
CDR3nt: TGTGCCAGCAGCTTCGGACAGGACCTCTCCTACGAGCAGTACTTC

v_gene: TRBV9
j_gene: TRBJ2-6
abundance: NA
d_gene: TRBD1
CDR3aa: CASSVKGQGATGANVLTF
CDR3nt: TGTGCCAGCAGCGTAAAGGGACAGGGGGCGACTGGGGCCAACGTCCTGACTTTC

v_gene: TRBV28
j_gene: TRBJ2-3
abundance: NA
d_gene: TRBD1
CDR3aa: CASGQTGWDTQYF
CDR3nt: TGTGCCAGCGGGCAGACAGGGTGGGATACGCAGTATTTT

v_gene: TRBV4-3
j_gene: TRBJ1-6
abundance: few
d_gene: NA
CDR3aa: CASSRGIYNSPLHF
CDR3nt: TGCGCCAGCAGCCGGGGGATCTATAATTCACCCCTCCACTTT

v_gene: TRBV4-3
j_gene: TRBJ2-5
abundance: few
d_gene: NA
CDR3aa: CASSQVLRGQETQYF
CDR3nt: TGCGCCAGCAGCCAAGTGTTGCGGGGTCAAGAGACCCAGTACTTC

v_gene: TRBV6-2/TRBV6-3
j_gene: TRBJ2-1
abundance: NA
d_gene: NA
CDR3aa: CASSNTGTKFF
CDR3nt: TGTGCCAGCAGCAATACCGGGACGAAGTTCTTC